The clone carrying this T cell receptor beta chain was detected a few times. In the authors' methods: How many nucleated cells were present was estimated from reference gene primer amplification. TCRdb's table, derived via immunoSEQ multiplex PCR, lists solely in-frame clones and lacks some. The DNA gave D and trimming, while V, J and clone size come from that table. The sample includes around 250,000 clones, 82% seen only once; the top ten take roughly 3.2%. These data are taken from a study of blood T cell repertoires in COVID-19. Overall study context: Samples taken during acute and convalescent COVID-19 were collected in the United States, Italy and Spain. PBMCs, B-cell-depleted T cells, or T cells provided the cDNA or gDNA that made up the material.

Source material: peripheral blood. The sequence was obtained from a woman under 30 with acute or convalescent COVID-19.

CDR3 nucleotide sequence: TGTGCCAGCAGTGTTGGGGGGGGCATTAGGGCAGATACGCAGTATTTT. The encoded protein is CASSVGGGIRADTQYF. The genes are TRBV6-4 and TRBJ2-3; D perhaps matches TRBD2 (7 bases). With 4 bases removed from V and 4 bases from J, the gap between germline ends came to 18 bases. Germline V gene data show CDR1 as MRHNA and CDR2 as SNTAGT. This CDR3 comprises 16 residues.